This section outlines one T cell receptor (beta chain) sequence together with its context. These data are taken from a study of blood T cell repertoires in COVID-19. Across the whole study: Samples of COVID-19 (acute and convalescent) were obtained from the United States, Italy and Spain. PBMCs, B-cell-depleted T cells, or T cells were the source of the cDNA or gDNA that made up the material.

Original handling: Amplification from reference gene primers served as the basis for estimated nucleated cell counts. TCRdb keeps only in-frame clones here, not all; method: immunoSEQ multiplex PCR. D and trimming were read from the DNA, whereas the V and J calls and clone size are those reported in that table. The sample records fewer than 150,000 clones, roughly 80% being singletons. Germline V lookup: CDR1 GTSNPN, CDR2 SVGIG (reference sequence). Trimming stripped 7 bases from V and 2 bases from J, with 9 bases between. This CDR3 has 11 amino acids. Sequenced: peripheral blood. The genes are TRBV30 and TRBJ2-7, with D possibly matching TRBD2 (5 bases). The origin of this receptor is a middle-aged woman with acute or convalescent COVID-19. CDR3 sequence reads: CAYSGAYEQYF. DNA for the CDR3: TGTGCCTACAGCGGAGCCTACGAGCAGTACTTC. Drawing the rest from reference TRBV30 and TRBJ2-7, the complete variable domain is SQTIHQWPATLVQPVGSPLSLECTVEGTSNPNLYWYRQAAGRGLQLLFYSVGIGQISSEVPQNLSASRPQDRQFILSSKKLLLSDSGFYLCAYSGAYEQYFGPGTRLTVT.